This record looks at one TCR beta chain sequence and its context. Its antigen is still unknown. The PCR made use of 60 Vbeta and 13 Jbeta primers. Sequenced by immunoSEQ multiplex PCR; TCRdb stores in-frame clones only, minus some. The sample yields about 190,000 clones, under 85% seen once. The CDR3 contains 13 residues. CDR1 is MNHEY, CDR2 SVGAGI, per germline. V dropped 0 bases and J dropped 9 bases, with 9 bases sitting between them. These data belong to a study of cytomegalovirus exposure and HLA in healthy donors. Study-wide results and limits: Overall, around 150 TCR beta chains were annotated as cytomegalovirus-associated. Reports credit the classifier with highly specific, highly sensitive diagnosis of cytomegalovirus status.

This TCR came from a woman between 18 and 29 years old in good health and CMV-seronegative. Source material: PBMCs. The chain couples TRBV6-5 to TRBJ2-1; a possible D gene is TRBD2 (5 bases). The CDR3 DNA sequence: TGTGCCAGCAGTTACTCGGAAGGAGGTGAGCAGTTCTTC. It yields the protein CASSYSEGGEQFF.